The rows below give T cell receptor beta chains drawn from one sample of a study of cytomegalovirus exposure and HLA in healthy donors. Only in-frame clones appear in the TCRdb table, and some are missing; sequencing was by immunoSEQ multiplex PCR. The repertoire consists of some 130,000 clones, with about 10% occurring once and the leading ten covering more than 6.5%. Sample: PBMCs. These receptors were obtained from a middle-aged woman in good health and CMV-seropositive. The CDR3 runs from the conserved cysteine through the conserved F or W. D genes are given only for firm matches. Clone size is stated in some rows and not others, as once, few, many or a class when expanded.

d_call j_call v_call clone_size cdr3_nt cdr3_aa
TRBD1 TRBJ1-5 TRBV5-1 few TGCGCCAGCAGCCCGGGACAGGGTGGGCAGCCCCAGCATTTT CASSPGQGGQPQHF
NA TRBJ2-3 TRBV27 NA TGTGCCAGCAGATGGGGGGGGGCCGCAGATACGCAGTATTTT CASRWGGAADTQYF
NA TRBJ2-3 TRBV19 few TGTGCCAGTAGTATTCCGGGGGATGTTGGAGATACGCAGTATTTT CASSIPGDVGDTQYF
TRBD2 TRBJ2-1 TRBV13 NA TGTGCCAGCAGCTTATTAGCGGGGGCCACCGGAGGTGAGCAGTTCTTC CASSLLAGATGGEQFF
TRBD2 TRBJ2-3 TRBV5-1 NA TGCGCCAGCAGCCTCGGGACTAGCGGGGGGACCCACACAGATACGCAGTATTTT CASSLGTSGGTHTDTQYF
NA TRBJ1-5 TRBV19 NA TGTGCCAGTAGTATAGCGGCGGGGAATCAGCCCCAGCATTTT CASSIAAGNQPQHF
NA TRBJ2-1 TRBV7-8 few TGTGCCAGCAGCTCCCTGTCGGTCGAGAATGAGCAGTTCTTC CASSSLSVENEQFF
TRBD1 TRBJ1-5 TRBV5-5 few TGTGCCAGCAGTTTGGCCTTTACAGGGGATGAGATCAACAATCAGCCCCAGCATTTT CASSLAFTGDEINNQPQHF
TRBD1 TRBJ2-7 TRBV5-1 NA TGCGCCAGCAGCGAGGGACAGGGTGGCGACGAGCAGTACTTC CASSEGQGGDEQYF
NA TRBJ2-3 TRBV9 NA TGTGCCAGCAGCGGGCGGGCTTTCCAGTGGGGTTCAGATACGCAGTATTTT CASSGRAFQWGSDTQYF
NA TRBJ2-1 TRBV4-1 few TGCGCCAGCAGCCAAGAGCACCTAGGCAATGAGCAGTTCTTC CASSQEHLGNEQFF
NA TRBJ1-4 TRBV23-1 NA TGCGCCAGCAGTCAAAAGCGTTCCGGGGATGCAACTAATGAAAAACTGTTTTTT CASSQKRSGDATNEKLFF
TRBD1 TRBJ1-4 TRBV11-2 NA TGTGCCAGCAGCTTAGCTTCCGAGACAGGGAATGAAAAACTGTTTTTT CASSLASETGNEKLFF
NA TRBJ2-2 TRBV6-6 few TGTGCCAGCACCCTGGGACTTACCGGGGAGCTGTTTTTT CASTLGLTGELFF
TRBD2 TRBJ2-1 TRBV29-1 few TGCAGCGTTGAAGCCGGACTAGCGGGCTCCTACAATGAGCAGTTCTTC CSVEAGLAGSYNEQFF
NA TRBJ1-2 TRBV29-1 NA TGCAGCGTTTCGGTAGCGGCAGCCGGCTACACCTTC CSVSVAAAGYTF
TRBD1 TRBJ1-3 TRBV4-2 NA TGTGCCAGCAGGAAGGGACAGACTTCTAGCGGAAACACCATATATTTT CASRKGQTSSGNTIYF
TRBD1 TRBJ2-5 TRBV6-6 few TGTGCCAGCAGTTACTTGGCAGGGGGTCAAGAGACCCAGTACTTC CASSYLAGGQETQYF
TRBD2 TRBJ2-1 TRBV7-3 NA TGTGCCAGCAGCTCTCTAGCGGGGGGGGCCTACAATGAGCAGTTCTTC CASSSLAGGAYNEQFF
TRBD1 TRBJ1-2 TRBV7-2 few TGTGCCAGCAGCTTCTCTACAGGGGTTAGGGGCTACACCTTC CASSFSTGVRGYTF
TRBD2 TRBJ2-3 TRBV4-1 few TGCGCCAGCAGCCAAGTGAGGACTAGCGGGGGGGCCGGCGGGGGAACAGATACGCAGTATTTT CASSQVRTSGGAGGGTDTQYF
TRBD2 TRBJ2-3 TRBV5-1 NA TGCGCCAGCAGCTTAGGGACTAGCGGGGGACGCACAGATACGCAGTATTTT CASSLGTSGGRTDTQYF
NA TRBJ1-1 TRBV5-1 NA TGCGCCAGCAGCTTTGGGGGCGCGGACACTGAAGCTTTCTTT CASSFGGADTEAFF
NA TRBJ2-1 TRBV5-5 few TGTGCCAGCAGCTCGGACAGAACCTACAATGAGCAGTTCTTC CASSSDRTYNEQFF
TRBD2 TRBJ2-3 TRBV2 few TGTGCCAGCAGCGACCGGACTAGCGTAGATACGCAGTATTTT CASSDRTSVDTQYF
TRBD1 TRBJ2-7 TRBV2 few TGTGCCAGCGCCGGGACAGGGTACTACGAGCAGTACTTC CASAGTGYYEQYF
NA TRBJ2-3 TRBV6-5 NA TGTGCCAGCAAGGGGAACGCGCTCACAGATACGCAGTATTTT CASKGNALTDTQYF
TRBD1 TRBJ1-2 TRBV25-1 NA TGTGCCAGCAGTGAATCGGGCAGGGGGCCAGACTATGGCTACACCTTC CASSESGRGPDYGYTF
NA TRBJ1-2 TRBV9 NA TGTGCCAGCAGCGCTAGAAGACAGGACCCCTATGGCTACACCTTC CASSARRQDPYGYTF
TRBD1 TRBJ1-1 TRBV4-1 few TGCGCCAGCAGCTCGGTCCGGGACAGGTTTTTGGTGTCAGCTTTCTTT CASSSVRDRFLVSAFF
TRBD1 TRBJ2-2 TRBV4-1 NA TGCGCCAGCAGCCAGGAGACAGGGCCGGTCGGGGAGCTGTTTTTT CASSQETGPVGELFF
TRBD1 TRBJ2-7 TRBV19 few TGTGCCAGTAGTAGGGACAGGGGAAATTTAGCGTCCTACGAGCAGTACTTC CASSRDRGNLASYEQYF
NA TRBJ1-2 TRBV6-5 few TGTGCCAGCGGCAGAGCAACGGGGTATGGCTACACCTTC CASGRATGYGYTF
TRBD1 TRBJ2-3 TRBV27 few TGTGCCAGCAGTTTCCAGGGGGTTAGTACAGATACGCAGTATTTT CASSFQGVSTDTQYF
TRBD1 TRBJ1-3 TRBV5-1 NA TGCGCCAGCAGCCGGGGACAGCTTGGAAACACCATATATTTT CASSRGQLGNTIYF
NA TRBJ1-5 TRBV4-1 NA TGCGCCAGCAGCCCCCTTCCGACAGTTCAGCCCCAGCATTTT CASSPLPTVQPQHF
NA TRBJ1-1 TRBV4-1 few TGCGCCAGCAGCCAAGATCTAGGAGGTCGAGCTTTCTTT CASSQDLGGRAFF
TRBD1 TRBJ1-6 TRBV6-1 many TGTGCCAGTGCCCGGGACAGGGGCTCACCCCTCCACTTT CASARDRGSPLHF
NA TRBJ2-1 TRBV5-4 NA TGTGCCAGCAGTCTGATGGGGGGGGGCAAGTTCTTC CASSLMGGGKFF
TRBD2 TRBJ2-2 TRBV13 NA TGTGCCAGCAGCCCCAATGGGCGGGGGGTCGACACCGGGGAGCTGTTTTTT CASSPNGRGVDTGELFF
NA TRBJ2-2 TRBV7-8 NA TGTGCCAGCAGCTTAGACAGGGATAAGACTGTTGGCACCGGGGAGCTGTTTTTT CASSLDRDKTVGTGELFF
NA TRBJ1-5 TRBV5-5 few TGTGCCAGCAGCTTGGGGGGGGATTACAGTAGCAATCAGCCCCAGCATTTT CASSLGGDYSSNQPQHF
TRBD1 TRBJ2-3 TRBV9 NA TGTGCCAGCAGCGTAGAGGGACAGGTCACAGATACGCAGTATTTT CASSVEGQVTDTQYF
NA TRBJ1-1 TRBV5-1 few TGCGCCAGCTCCCCTGGGGGGGGAACTGAAGCTTTCTTT CASSPGGGTEAFF
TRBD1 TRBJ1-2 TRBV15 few TGTGCCACCAGCAGAGATAGGGACAGAAGTAACTATGGCTACACCTTC CATSRDRDRSNYGYTF